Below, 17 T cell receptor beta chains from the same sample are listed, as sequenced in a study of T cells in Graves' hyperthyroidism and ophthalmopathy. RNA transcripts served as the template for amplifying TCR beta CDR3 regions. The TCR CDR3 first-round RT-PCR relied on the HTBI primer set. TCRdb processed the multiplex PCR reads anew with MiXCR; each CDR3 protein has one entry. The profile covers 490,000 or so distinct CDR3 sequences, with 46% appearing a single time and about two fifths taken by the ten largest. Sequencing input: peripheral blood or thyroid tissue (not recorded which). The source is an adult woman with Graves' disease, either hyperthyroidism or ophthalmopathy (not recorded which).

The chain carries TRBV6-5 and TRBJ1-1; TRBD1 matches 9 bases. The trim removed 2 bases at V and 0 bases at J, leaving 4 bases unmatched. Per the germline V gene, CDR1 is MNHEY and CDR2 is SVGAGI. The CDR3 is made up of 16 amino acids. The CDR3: CASSYLQGAVNTEAFF. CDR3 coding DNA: TGTGCCAGCAGTTACCTACAGGGGGCGGTGAACACTGAAGCTTTCTTT.

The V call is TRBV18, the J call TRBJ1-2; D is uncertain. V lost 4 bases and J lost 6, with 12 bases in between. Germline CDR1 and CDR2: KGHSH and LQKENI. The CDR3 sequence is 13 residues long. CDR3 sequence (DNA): TGTGCCAGCTCACGCTCTCAGTTAGATGGCTACACCTTC. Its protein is CASSRSQLDGYTF.

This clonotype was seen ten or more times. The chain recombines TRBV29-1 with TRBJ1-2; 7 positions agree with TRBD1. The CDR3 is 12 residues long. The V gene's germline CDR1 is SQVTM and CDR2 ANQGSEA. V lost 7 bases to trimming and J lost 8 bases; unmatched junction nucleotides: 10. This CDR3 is CSGRQGVGGYTF. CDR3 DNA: TGCAGCGGTCGACAGGGAGTTGGGGGCTACACCTTC. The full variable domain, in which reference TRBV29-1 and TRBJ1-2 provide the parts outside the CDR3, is SAVISQKPSRDICQRGTSLTIQCQVDSQVTMMFWYRQQPGQSLTLIATANQGSEATYESGFVIDKFPISRPNLTFSTLTVSNMSPEDSSIYLCSGRQGVGGYTFGSGTRLTVV.

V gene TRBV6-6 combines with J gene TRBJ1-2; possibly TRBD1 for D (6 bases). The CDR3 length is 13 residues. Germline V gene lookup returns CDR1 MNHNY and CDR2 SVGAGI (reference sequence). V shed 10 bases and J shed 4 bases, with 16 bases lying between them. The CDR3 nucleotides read TGTGCCACGGGCCGGGACATTGGCTATGGCTACACCTTC. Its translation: CATGRDIGYGYTF.

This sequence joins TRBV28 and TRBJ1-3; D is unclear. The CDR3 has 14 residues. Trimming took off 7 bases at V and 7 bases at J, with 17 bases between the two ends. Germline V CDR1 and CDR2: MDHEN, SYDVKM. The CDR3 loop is CASNTGRWQNTIYF. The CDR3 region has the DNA TGTGCCAGCAATACCGGACGTTGGCAGAACACCATATATTTT.

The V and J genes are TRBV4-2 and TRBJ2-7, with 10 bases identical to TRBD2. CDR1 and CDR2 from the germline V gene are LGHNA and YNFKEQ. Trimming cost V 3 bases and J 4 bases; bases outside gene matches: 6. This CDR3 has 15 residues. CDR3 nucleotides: TGTGCCAGCAGCCACCGGACTAGCGGACTATACGAGCAGTACTTC. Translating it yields CASSHRTSGLYEQYF.

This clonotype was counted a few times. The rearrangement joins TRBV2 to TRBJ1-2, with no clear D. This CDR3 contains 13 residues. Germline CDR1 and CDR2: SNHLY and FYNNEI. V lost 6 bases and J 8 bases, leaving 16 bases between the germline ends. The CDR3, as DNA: TGTGCCAGCAGCGAACGGAGGGAAGAGGGCTACACCTTC. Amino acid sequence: CASSERREEGYTF. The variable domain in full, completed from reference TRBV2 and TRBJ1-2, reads EPEVTQTPSHQVTQMGQEVILRCVPISNHLYFYWYRQILGQKVEFLVSFYNNEISEKSEIFDDQFSVERPDGSNFTLKIRSTKLEDSAMYFCASSERREEGYTFGSGTRLTVV.

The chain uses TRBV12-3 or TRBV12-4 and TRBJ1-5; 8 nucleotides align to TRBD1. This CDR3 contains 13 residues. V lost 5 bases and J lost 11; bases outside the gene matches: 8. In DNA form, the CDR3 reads TGTGCCAGCAGTCCAACCACAGGGGGTGCCCAGCATTTT. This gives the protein CASSPTTGGAQHF.

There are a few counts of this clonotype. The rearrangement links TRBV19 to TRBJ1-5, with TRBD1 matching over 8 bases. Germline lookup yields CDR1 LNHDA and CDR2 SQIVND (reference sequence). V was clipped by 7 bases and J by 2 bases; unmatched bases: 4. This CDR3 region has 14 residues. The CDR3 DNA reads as TGTGCCAGTAACGACAGGGGCGGCAATCAGCCCCAGCATTTT. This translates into CASNDRGGNQPQHF.

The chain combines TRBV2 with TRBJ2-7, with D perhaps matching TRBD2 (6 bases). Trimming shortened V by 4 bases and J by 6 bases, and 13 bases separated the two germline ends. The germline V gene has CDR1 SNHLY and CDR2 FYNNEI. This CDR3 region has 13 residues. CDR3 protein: CASSVLGGSEQYF. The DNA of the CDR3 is TGTGCCAGCAGTGTATTAGGAGGGAGCGAGCAGTACTTC.

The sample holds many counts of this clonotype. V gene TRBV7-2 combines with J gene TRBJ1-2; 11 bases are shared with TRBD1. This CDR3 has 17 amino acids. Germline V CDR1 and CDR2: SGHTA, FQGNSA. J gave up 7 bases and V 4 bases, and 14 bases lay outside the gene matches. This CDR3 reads CASSSDGTGGLLGGYTF. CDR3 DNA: TGTGCCAGCAGCTCCGACGGGACAGGGGGACTACTGGGTGGCTACACCTTC. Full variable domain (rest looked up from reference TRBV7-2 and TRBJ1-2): GAGVSQSPSNKVTEKGKDVELRCDPISGHTALYWYRQSLGQGLEFLIYFQGNSAPDKSGLPSDRFSAERTGGSVSTLTIQRTQQEDSAVYLCASSSDGTGGLLGGYTFGSGTRLTVV.

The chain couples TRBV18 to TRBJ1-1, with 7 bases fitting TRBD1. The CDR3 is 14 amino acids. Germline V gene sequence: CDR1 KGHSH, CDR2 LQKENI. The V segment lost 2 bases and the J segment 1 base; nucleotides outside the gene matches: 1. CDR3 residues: CASSPGTENTEAFF. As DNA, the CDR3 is TGTGCCAGCTCACCAGGGACAGAGAACACTGAAGCTTTCTTT. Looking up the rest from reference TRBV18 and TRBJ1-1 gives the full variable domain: NAGVMQNPRHLVRRRGQEARLRCSPMKGHSHVYWYRQLPEEGLKFMVYLQKENIIDESGMPKERFSAEFPKEGPSILRIQQVVRGDSAAYFCASSPGTENTEAFFGQGTRLTVV.

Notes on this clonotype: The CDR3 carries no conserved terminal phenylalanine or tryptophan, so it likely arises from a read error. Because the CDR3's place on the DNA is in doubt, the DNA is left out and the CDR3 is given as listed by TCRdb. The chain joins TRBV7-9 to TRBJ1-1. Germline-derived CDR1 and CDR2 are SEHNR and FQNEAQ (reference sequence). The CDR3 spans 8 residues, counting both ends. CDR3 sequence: CASSPEIL.

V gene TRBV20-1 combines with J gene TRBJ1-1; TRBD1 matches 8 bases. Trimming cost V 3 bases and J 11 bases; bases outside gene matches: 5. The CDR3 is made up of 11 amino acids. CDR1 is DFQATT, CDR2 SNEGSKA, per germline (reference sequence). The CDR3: CSASRQGRAFF. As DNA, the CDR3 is TGCAGTGCTAGTCGACAGGGGCGCGCTTTCTTT.

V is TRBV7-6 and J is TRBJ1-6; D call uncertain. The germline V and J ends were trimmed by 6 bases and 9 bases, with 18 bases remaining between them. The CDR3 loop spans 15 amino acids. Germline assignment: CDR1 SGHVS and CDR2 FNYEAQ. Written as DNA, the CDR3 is TGTGCCAGCAGTTCCTCCCGGGGTTTGAGTTCACCCCTCCACTTT. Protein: CASSSSRGLSSPLHF.

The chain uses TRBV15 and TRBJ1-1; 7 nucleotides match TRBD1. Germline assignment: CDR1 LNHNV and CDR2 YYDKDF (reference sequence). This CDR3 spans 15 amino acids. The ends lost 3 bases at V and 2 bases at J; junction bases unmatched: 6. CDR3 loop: CATSSVGQLNTEAFF. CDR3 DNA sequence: TGTGCCACCAGCAGCGTGGGACAGCTAAACACTGAAGCTTTCTTT. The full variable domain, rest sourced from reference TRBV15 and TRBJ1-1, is DAMVIQNPRYQVTQFGKPVTLSCSQTLNHNVMYWYQQKSSQAPKLLFHYYDKDFNNEADTPDNFQSRRPNTSFCFLDIRSPGLGDTAMYLCATSSVGQLNTEAFFGQGTRLTVV.

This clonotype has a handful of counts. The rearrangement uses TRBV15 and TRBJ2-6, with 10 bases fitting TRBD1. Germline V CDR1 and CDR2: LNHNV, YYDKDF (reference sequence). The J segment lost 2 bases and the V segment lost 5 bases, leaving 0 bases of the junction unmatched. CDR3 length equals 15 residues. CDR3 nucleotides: TGTGCCACCAGCGGGACAGGGGCTGGGGCCAACGTCCTGACTTTC. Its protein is CATSGTGAGANVLTF.